Listed below are T cell receptor beta chains from one sample, sequenced in a study of blood T cell repertoires in COVID-19. Produced via immunoSEQ multiplex PCR; TCRdb's table is partial and in-frame only. The repertoire has about 230,000 clones, 70% to 90% of them found once; the top ten carry about 0.93%. Input material: peripheral blood. Receptor source: a man between 35 and 55 years old with acute or convalescent COVID-19. CDR3s include the opening cysteine and the closing phenylalanine or tryptophan. D genes are given only for firm matches. Expanded clones are given a class, and other clones once, few, many or no size at all.

size | J | D | V | CDR3 | DNA
. | TRBJ2-5 | . | TRBV12-3/TRBV12-4 | CASSFRYKTQYF | TGTGCCAGCAGTTTCAGGTACAAGACCCAGTACTTC
. | TRBJ1-6 | TRBD1 | TRBV5-1 | CASSLGGQGSSPLHF | TGCGCCAGCAGCTTGGGGGGACAGGGGAGTTCACCCCTCCACTTT
few | TRBJ1-1 | TRBD1 | TRBV2 | CASRWTGNTEAFF | TGTGCCAGCAGATGGACAGGGAACACTGAAGCTTTCTTT
. | TRBJ1-5 | . | TRBV30 | CAWSMGGGQPQHF | TGTGCCTGGAGTATGGGAGGCGGTCAGCCCCAGCATTTT
. | TRBJ2-2 | . | TRBV7-3 | CASSLPFKAGSGELFF | TGTGCCAGCAGCCTCCCCTTCAAAGCCGGTAGCGGGGAGCTGTTTTTT
. | TRBJ2-7 | . | TRBV7-2 | CASSLAPGTEQYF | TGTGCCAGCAGCTTGGCCCCCGGGACAGAGCAGTACTTC
. | TRBJ1-2 | . | TRBV12-3/TRBV12-4 | CASSLVRSPYTF | TGTGCCAGCAGTTTAGTACGTAGTCCTTACACCTTC
. | TRBJ1-1 | . | TRBV14 | CASSQTTEAFF | TGTGCCAGCAGCCAAACAACTGAAGCTTTCTTT
. | TRBJ2-3 | TRBD1 | TRBV5-1 | CASGDRATDTQYF | TGCGCCAGCGGCGACAGGGCCACGGATACGCAGTATTTT
. | TRBJ2-6 | . | TRBV7-8 | CASSHRQPFSGANVLTF | TGTGCCAGCAGCCACCGACAGCCTTTCTCTGGGGCCAACGTCCTGACTTTC
. | TRBJ2-1 | TRBD2 | TRBV5-4 | CASSLADERGGYNEQFF | TGTGCCAGCAGCTTGGCCGATGAGCGGGGGGGCTACAATGAGCAGTTCTTC
. | TRBJ2-2 | TRBD2 | TRBV5-4 | CASSRLAGANTGELFF | TGTGCCAGCAGCCGACTAGCGGGGGCGAACACCGGGGAGCTGTTTTTT
. | TRBJ2-7 | . | TRBV5-4 | CASSRGSEQYF | TGTGCCAGCAGCCGAGGTTCCGAGCAGTACTTC
few | TRBJ1-1 | TRBD1 | TRBV27 | CASSLRTGVRTEAFF | TGTGCCAGCAGTTTACGGACAGGGGTCCGCACTGAAGCTTTCTTT
. | TRBJ1-1 | . | TRBV2 | CASSGIQGNEAFF | TGTGCCAGCAGTGGAATACAGGGAAACGAAGCTTTCTTT
. | TRBJ1-3 | TRBD1 | TRBV7-9 | CASSEQGQGSFGGNTIYF | TGTGCCAGCAGTGAGCAGGGACAGGGATCGTTCGGAGGAAACACCATATATTTT
. | TRBJ1-1 | TRBD1 | TRBV5-1 | CASSLAGQGVSEAFF | TGCGCCAGCAGCTTGGCCGGACAGGGGGTATCTGAAGCTTTCTTT
. | TRBJ2-1 | TRBD2 | TRBV10-3 | CAISEGRLTSGGNEQFF | TGTGCCATCAGTGAGGGCCGGTTAACTAGCGGGGGAAATGAGCAGTTCTTC
. | TRBJ2-7 | . | TRBV7-2 | CASSADSGLAPEQYF | TGTGCCAGCAGCGCAGACAGTGGTCTAGCGCCCGAGCAGTACTTC
. | TRBJ1-3 | . | TRBV30 | CAWSVLGDTIYF | TGTGCCTGGAGTGTACTGGGAGACACCATATATTTT
. | TRBJ1-5 | . | TRBV6-5 | CASRTGLSNQPQHF | TGTGCCAGCAGGACCGGACTTAGCAATCAGCCCCAGCATTTT
. | TRBJ2-5 | TRBD1 | TRBV13 | CASSLGQVVGETQYF | TGTGCCAGCAGCCTCGGACAGGTGGTAGGAGAGACCCAGTACTTC
. | TRBJ2-3 | TRBD2 | TRBV7-2 | CASSLSGTSTDTQYF | TGTGCCAGCAGCTTATCGGGGACTAGTACAGATACGCAGTATTTT
. | TRBJ2-1 | . | TRBV7-6 | CASSGAGASSYNEQFF | TGTGCCAGCAGCGGGGCAGGGGCAAGTTCCTACAATGAGCAGTTCTTC
. | TRBJ2-7 | TRBD2 | TRBV5-6 | CASSLDPGLRYEQYF | TGTGCCAGCAGCCTCGACCCGGGACTACGATACGAGCAGTACTTC
. | TRBJ1-5 | . | TRBV6-4 | CASSDSGADYSNQPQHF | TGTGCCAGCAGTGACTCTGGGGCAGATTATAGCAATCAGCCCCAGCATTTT